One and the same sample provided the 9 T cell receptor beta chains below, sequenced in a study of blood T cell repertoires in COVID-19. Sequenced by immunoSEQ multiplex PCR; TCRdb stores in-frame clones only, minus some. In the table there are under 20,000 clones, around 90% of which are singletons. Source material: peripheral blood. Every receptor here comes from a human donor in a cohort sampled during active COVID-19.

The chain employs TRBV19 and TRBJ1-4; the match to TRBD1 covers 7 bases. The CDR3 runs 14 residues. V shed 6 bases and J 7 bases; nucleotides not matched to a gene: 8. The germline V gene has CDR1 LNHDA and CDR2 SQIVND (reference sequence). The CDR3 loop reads CASRGGGGVEKLFF. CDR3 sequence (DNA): TGTGCCAGTAGGGGAGGAGGGGGCGTTGAAAAACTGTTTTTT.

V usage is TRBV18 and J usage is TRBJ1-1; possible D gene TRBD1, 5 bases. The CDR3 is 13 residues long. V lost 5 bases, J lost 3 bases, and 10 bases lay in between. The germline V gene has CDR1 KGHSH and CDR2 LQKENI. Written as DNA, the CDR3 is TGTGCCAGCTCAAAGGAAGGGGACACTGAAGCTTTCTTT. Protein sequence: CASSKEGDTEAFF.

The CDR3 coding sequence is TGTGCCAGCTCACCCCAGGGGAGCGACTATGGCTACACCTTC. Translating it yields CASSPQGSDYGYTF. The genes are TRBV18 and TRBJ1-2, with D perhaps TRBD1 (6 bases). The CDR3 is made up of 14 amino acids. V dropped 3 bases and J dropped 3 bases, with 11 bases sitting between them. Germline loops: CDR1 KGHSH, CDR2 LQKENI.

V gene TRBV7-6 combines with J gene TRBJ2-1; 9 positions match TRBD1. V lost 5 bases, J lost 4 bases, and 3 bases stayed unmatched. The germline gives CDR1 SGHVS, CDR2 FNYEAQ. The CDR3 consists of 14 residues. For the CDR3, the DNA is TGTGCCAGCAGCCTCGGGACAGGGTACAATGAGCAGTTCTTC. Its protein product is CASSLGTGYNEQFF.

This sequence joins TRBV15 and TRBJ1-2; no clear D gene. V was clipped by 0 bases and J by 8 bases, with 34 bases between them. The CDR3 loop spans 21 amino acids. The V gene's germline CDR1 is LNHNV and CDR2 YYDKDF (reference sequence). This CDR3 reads CATSRDGSVRGINGKILGYTF. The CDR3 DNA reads TGTGCCACCAGCAGAGATGGCTCGGTTCGAGGAATCAACGGGAAAATACTAGGCTACACCTTC.

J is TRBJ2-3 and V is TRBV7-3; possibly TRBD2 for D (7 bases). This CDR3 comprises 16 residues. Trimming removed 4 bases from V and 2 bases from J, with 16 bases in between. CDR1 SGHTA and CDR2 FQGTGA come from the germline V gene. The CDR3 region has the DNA TGTGCCAGCAGCTCTCTGGGGGCGGGGGCCACAGATACGCAGTATTTT. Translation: CASSSLGAGATDTQYF.

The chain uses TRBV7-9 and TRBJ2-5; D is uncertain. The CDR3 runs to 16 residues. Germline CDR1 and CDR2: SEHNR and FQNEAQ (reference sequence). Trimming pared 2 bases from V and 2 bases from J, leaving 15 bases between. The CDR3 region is CASSLFVTHRQETQYF. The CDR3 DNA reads TGTGCCAGCAGCTTATTTGTGACACACCGACAAGAGACCCAGTACTTC.

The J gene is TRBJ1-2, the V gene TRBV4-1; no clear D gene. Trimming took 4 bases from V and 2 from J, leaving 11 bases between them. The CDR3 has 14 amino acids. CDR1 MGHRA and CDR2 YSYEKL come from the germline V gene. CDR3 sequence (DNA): TGCGCCAGCAGCCGCGAACCGGGAAACTATGGCTACACCTTC. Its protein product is CASSREPGNYGYTF.

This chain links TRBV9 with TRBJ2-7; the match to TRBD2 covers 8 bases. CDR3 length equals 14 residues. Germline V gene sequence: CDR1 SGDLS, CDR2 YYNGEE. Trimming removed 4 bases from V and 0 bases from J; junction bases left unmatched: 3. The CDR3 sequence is CASSPSGSSYEQYF. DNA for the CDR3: TGTGCCAGCAGCCCAAGCGGGAGCTCCTACGAGCAGTACTTC.